The rows below give T cell receptor beta chains drawn from one sample of a study of CD8 T cells in ankylosing spondylitis. TCRdb fed the 5' RACE reads into MiXCR, producing one record per CDR3 protein. The sample carries 45,000 or so distinct CDR3 sequences, roughly 11% recorded once. Sequencing was performed on blood, either unsorted or a sorted T cell fraction (not recorded which). The receptors stem from a male donor with ankylosing spondylitis or in good health (not recorded which). Each CDR3 is given with its conserved first and last residue. The D gene is left open where the match is weak. Size is stated for part of the rows, as once, few or many counts, or as a class when the clone is expanded.

>many|NA|TRBV20-1|TRBJ1-5
CSARSWEHYNQPQHF
TGCAGTGCTAGAAGTTGGGAACATTACAATCAGCCCCAGCATTTT
>NA|NA|TRBV3-1|TRBJ1-1
CASSPVPRGGHTEAFF
TGTGCCAGCAGCCCTGTCCCGAGAGGGGGGCACACTGAAGCTTTCTTT
>few|NA|TRBV29-1|TRBJ1-4
CSVAGSVNEKLFF
TGCAGCGTTGCGGGCAGTGTTAATGAAAAACTGTTTTTT
>many|NA|TRBV3-1|TRBJ2-7
CASSGSYEQYF
TGTGCCAGCAGCGGCTCCTACGAGCAGTACTTC
>NA|NA|TRBV6-5|TRBJ2-7
CASSYKGQPYEQYF
TGTGCCAGCAGTTACAAGGGACAACCCTACGAGCAGTACTTC
>medium-sized|TRBD1|TRBV29-1|TRBJ2-3
CSVEHTGAPTDTQYF
TGCAGCGTTGAACACACAGGGGCCCCCACAGATACGCAGTATTTT
>many|TRBD1|TRBV5-1|TRBJ2-2
CASSVDRDHTGELFF
TGCGCCAGCAGCGTGGACAGGGATCACACCGGGGAGCTGTTTTTT
>NA|NA|TRBV11-1|TRBJ2-6
CASSNLLGSGANVLTF
TGTGCCAGCAGCAACCTCTTGGGTTCCGGGGCCAACGTCCTGACTTTC
>many|TRBD2|TRBV28|TRBJ2-1
CASTHPRLAGDSSYNEQFF
TGTGCCAGCACCCACCCAAGGCTAGCGGGGGACTCCTCCTACAATGAGCAGTTCTTC
>many|NA|TRBV29-1|TRBJ2-7
CSVLLEGGTVEQYF
TGCAGCGTGCTACTGGAGGGGGGAACGGTCGAGCAGTACTTC
>NA|TRBD2|TRBV7-2|TRBJ2-5
CASSLAAGDQKTQYF
TGTGCCAGCAGCTTGGCGGCGGGGGATCAGAAGACCCAGTACTTC
>many|NA|TRBV20-1|TRBJ1-4
CSAREGRGGGEKLFF
TGCAGTGCTAGAGAGGGGCGAGGGGGTGGGGAAAAACTGTTTTTT
>many|NA|TRBV25-1|TRBJ2-1
CASSGLGGSYNEQFF
TGTGCCAGCAGTGGCTTGGGGGGCTCCTACAATGAGCAGTTCTTC
>NA|NA|TRBV7-2|TRBJ1-3
CASSFAKSSGNTIYF
TGTGCCAGCAGCTTTGCCAAGAGCTCTGGAAACACCATATATTTT
>many|NA|TRBV29-1|TRBJ2-3
CSVASSTDTQYF
TGCAGCGTTGCTTCTAGCACAGATACGCAGTATTTT